The text below deals with one TCR beta chain. The target antigen is unknown. TCRdb fed the reads into MiXCR, producing one record per CDR3 protein. Of approximately 730,000 distinct CDR3 sequences in the sample, almost 30% were seen once. The record originates from a study of T cell repertoires in cytomegalovirus infection. General study results and limits: CMV-specific TCR beta clonotypes restricted by HLA-C dominated the ex vivo response.

V lost 3 bases and J lost 0, with 15 bases in between. CDR3 length: 17 residues. The germline CDR1 and CDR2 sequences are LNHDA and SQIVND (reference sequence). This TCR derives from a human donor in good health (CMV status not recorded). Some clones in this sample may be carry-over from other donors' samples. This material consisted of cultured CD8+ T cells from PBMCs, taken from culture after CMV antigen stimulation. The chain links TRBV19 to TRBJ2-1, with D tentatively TRBD1 (6 bases). The CDR3 here is CASSIAGDTSSYNEQFF. In nucleotides, the CDR3 is TGTGCCAGTAGTATCGCCGGGGACACGAGCTCCTACAATGAGCAGTTCTTC.